This T cell receptor beta chain is drawn from a study of response to subunit inactivated influenza vaccine. This CDR3 has 14 residues. Germline V gene sequence: CDR1 LGHNA, CDR2 YSLEER. V shed 4 bases and J shed 5 bases, with 14 bases lying between them. This clonotype came up a few times. No antigen is known for it. Points from the study as a whole: The study's authors posited that every seasonal influenza vaccination enlists few new T cells.

TCRdb re-called the RT-PCR reads with MiXCR, one entry per CDR3 protein. The profile shows 450,000 to 700,000 distinct CDR3 sequences, about 15% of them singletons. The starting material was PBMCs from blood, obtained about 12 days after vaccination. The sequence was obtained from a man aged 45-60 years who received an inactivated influenza vaccine. The chain employs TRBV4-3 and TRBJ1-1; D unresolved. CDR3 residues: CASSLAVSGTEAFF. The CDR3 DNA reads TGCGCCAGCAGCCTCGCGGTAAGTGGGACTGAAGCTTTCTTT.